This T cell receptor (beta chain) was found in a study of T cell responses to AZD1222 COVID-19 vaccine. At the level of the study: Second-dose intervals of approximately 4 or approximately 12 weeks were pooled. Whole-study findings and limits: Spike regions recognized by vaccine-associated CD4 TCRs spanned the protein, led by 160-218 and 743-854. The donors showed a predominance of white British ancestry and of females, with possible underestimation of clonal diversity. Samples come after the peak T cell response, not at day 14.

This clone was detected once. Its antigen is unidentified. TCRdb's table, derived via immunoSEQ multiplex PCR, lists solely in-frame clones and lacks some. This table has over 95,000 clones, just under 90% appearing once. Trimming removed 5 bases from V and 6 bases from J, with 17 bases in between. Germline CDR1 and CDR2: LNHDA and SQIVND (reference sequence). The CDR3 totals 15 residues. This sample comprised peripheral blood, obtained on day 0 of AZD1222 vaccination. This chain connects TRBV19 to TRBJ2-1; TRBD1 is a possible D gene (5 bases). This receptor was identified in an adult in good health. DNA of the CDR3: TGTGCCAGTAGTTTACTGGCAGGGATGGGCAATGAGCAGTTCTTC. Translated, it gives CASSLLAGMGNEQFF.